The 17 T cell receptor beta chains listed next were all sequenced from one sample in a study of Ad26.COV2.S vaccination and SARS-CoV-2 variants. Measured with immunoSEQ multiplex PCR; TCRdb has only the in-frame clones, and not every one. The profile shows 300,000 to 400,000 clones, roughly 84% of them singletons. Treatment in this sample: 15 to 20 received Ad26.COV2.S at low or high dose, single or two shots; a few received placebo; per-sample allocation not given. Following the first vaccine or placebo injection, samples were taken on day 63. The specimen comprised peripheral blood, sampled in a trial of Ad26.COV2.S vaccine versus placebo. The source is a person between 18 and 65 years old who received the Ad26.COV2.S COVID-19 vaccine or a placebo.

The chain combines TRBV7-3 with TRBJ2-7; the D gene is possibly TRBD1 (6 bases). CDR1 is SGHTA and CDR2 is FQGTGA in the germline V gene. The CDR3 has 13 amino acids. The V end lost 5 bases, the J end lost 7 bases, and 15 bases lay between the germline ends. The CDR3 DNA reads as TGTGCCAGCAGCCCTAATGGGGGCGCGGAGCAGTACTTC. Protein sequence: CASSPNGGAEQYF.

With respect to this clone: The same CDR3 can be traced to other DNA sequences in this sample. CDR3 sequence reads: CASSQLPGQGTYEQYF. In DNA form, the CDR3 reads TGCGCCAGCAGCCAGTTACCGGGACAGGGGACCTACGAGCAGTACTTC. The chain uses TRBV4-1 and TRBJ2-7; 10 nucleotides agree with TRBD1. The germline CDR1 and CDR2 sequences are MGHRA and YSYEKL. The CDR3 sequence is 16 residues long. After removal of 3 bases from V and 2 bases from J, the junction contained 7 bases not matched to a gene.

The DNA of the CDR3 is TGTGCCAGCAGTTTCGAGAAGAACACTGAAGCTTTCTTT. Protein sequence: CASSFEKNTEAFF. The chain is built from TRBV12-3 or TRBV12-4 and TRBJ1-1; D remains unclear. V dropped 3 bases and J dropped 1 base, with 6 bases sitting between them. The CDR3 is 13 residues long.

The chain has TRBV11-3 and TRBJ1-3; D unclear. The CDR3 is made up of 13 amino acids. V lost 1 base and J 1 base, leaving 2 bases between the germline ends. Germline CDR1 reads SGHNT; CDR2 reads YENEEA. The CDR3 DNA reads TGTGCCAGCAGCTTAGGTTCTGGAAACACCATATATTTT. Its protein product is CASSLGSGNTIYF.

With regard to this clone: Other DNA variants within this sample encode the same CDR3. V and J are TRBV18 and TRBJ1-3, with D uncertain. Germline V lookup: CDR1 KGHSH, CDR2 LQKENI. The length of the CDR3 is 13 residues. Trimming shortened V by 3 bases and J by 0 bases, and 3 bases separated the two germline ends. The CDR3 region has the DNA TGTGCCAGCTCACCGGGCTCTGGAAACACCATATATTTT. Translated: CASSPGSGNTIYF.

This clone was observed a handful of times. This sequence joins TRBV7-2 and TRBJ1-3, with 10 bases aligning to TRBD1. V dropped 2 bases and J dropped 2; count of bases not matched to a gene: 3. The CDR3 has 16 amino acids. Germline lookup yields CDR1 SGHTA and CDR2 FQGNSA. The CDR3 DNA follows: TGTGCCAGCAGCTTAACTGGGACAGGGGCTGGAAACACCATATATTTT. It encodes CASSLTGTGAGNTIYF.

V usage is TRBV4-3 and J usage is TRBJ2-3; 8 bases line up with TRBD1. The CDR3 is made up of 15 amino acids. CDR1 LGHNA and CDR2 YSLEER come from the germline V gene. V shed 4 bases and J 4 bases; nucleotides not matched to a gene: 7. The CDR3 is CASSRTGQSPDTQYF. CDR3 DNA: TGCGCCAGCAGCCGGACAGGGCAGAGTCCAGATACGCAGTATTTT.

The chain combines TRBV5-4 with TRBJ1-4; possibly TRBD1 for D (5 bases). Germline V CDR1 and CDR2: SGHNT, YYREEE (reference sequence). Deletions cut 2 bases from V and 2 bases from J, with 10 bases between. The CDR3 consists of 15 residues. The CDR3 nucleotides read TGTGCCAGCAGCTTAGGAGGGACGACTAATGAAAAACTGTTTTTT. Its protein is CASSLGGTTNEKLFF.

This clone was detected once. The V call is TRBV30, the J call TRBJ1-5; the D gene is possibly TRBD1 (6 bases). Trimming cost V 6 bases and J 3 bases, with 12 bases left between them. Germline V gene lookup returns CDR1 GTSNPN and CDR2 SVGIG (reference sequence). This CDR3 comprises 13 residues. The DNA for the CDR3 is TGTGCCTGCCGGACAGTCAACAATCAGCCCCAGCATTTT. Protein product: CACRTVNNQPQHF.

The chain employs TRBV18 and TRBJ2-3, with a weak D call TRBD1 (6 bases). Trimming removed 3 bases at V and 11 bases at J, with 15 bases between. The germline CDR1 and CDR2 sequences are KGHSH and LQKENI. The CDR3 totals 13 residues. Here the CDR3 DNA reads TGTGCCAGCTCACCCGCCCTGGACAGACAGCAGTATTTT. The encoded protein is CASSPALDRQQYF.

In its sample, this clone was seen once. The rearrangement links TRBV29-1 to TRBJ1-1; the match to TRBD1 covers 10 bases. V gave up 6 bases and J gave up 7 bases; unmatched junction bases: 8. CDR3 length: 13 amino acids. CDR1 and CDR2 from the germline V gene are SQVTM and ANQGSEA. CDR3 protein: CSVGGQGRGEAFF. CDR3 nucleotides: TGCAGCGTGGGGGGACAGGGGCGGGGTGAAGCTTTCTTT. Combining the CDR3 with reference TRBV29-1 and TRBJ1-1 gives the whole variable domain SAVISQKPSRDICQRGTSLTIQCQVDSQVTMMFWYRQQPGQSLTLIATANQGSEATYESGFVIDKFPISRPNLTFSTLTVSNMSPEDSSIYLCSVGGQGRGEAFFGQGTRLTVV.

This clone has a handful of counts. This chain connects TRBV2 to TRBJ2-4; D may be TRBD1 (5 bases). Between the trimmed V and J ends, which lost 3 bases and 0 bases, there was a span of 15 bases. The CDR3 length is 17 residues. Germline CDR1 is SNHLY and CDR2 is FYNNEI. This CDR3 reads CASSDIVQDLAKNIQYF. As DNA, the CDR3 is TGTGCCAGCAGTGATATAGTACAGGACCTAGCCAAAAACATTCAGTACTTC.

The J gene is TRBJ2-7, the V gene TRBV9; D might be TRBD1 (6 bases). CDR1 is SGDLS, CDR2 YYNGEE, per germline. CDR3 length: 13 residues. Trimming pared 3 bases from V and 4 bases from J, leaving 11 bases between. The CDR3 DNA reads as TGTGCCAGCAGCGCTACAGGGTTGTACGAGCAGTACTTC. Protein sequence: CASSATGLYEQYF.

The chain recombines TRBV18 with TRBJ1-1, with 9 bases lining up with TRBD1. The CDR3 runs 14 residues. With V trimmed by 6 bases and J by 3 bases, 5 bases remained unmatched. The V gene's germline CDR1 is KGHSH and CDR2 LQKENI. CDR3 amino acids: CASSPRTGDTEAFF. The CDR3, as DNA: TGTGCCAGCTCTCCCCGGACAGGGGACACTGAAGCTTTCTTT.

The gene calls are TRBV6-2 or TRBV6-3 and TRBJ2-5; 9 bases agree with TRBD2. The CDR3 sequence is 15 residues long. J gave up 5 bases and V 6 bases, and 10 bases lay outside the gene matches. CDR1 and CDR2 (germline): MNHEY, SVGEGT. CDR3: CASSLPGLAMETQYF. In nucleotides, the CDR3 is TGTGCCAGCAGCCTCCCGGGACTAGCTATGGAGACCCAGTACTTC.

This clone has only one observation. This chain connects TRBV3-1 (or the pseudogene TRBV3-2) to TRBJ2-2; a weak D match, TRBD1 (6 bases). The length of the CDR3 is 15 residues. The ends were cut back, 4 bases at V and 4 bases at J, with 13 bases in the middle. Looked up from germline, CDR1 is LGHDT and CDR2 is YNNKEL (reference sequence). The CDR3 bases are TGTGCCAGCAGCCGTACAGGGTCTAGCACCGGGGAGCTGTTTTTT. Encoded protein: CASSRTGSSTGELFF.

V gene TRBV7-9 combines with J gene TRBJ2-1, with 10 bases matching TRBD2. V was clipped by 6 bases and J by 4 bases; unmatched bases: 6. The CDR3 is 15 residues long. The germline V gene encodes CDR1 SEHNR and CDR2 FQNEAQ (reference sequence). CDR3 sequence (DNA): TGTGCCAGCAGATATCTAGCGGGGGCTTACAATGAGCAGTTCTTC. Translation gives CASRYLAGAYNEQFF. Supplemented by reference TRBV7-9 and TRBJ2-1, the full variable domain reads DTGVSQNPRHKITKRGQNVTFRCDPISEHNRLYWYRQTLGQGPEFLTYFQNEAQLEKSRLLSDRFSAERPKGSFSTLEIQRTEQGDSAMYLCASRYLAGAYNEQFFGPGTRLTVL.